The 25 T cell receptor beta chains reported below all come from one sample, sequenced in a study of cytomegalovirus exposure and HLA in healthy donors. The PCR was carried out with 60 Vbeta primers and 13 Jbeta primers. Sequenced by immunoSEQ multiplex PCR; TCRdb stores in-frame clones only, minus some. The data hold 130,000 to 150,000 clones, with roughly 80% observed a single time. The sample was PBMCs. The receptors here all came from a woman in her 40s in good health and CMV-seropositive.

The chain joins TRBV7-3 to TRBJ2-1; D unresolved. Per germline, CDR1 SGHTA and CDR2 FQGTGA. V was trimmed by 6 bases and J by 0 bases, leaving 18 bases between them. The CDR3 has 17 residues. DNA for the CDR3: TGTGCCAGCAGTTTTAAGGAACGACAAAGCTCCTACAATGAGCAGTTCTTC. As protein: CASSFKERQSSYNEQFF.

The rearrangement joins TRBV9 to TRBJ1-2; 10 nucleotides line up with TRBD1. Trimming took 2 bases from V and 1 from J; bases not matched to a gene: 2. The CDR3 has 15 residues. Looked up from germline, CDR1 is SGDLS and CDR2 is YYNGEE. For the CDR3, the DNA is TGTGCCAGCAGCGTGGGACAGGGGAGTAACTATGGCTACACCTTC. This encodes CASSVGQGSNYGYTF. Combining the CDR3 with reference TRBV9 and TRBJ1-2 gives the whole variable domain DSGVTQTPKHLITATGQRVTLRCSPRSGDLSVYWYQQSLDQGLQFLIQYYNGEERAKGNILERFSAQQFPDLHSELNLSSLELGDSALYFCASSVGQGSNYGYTFGSGTRLTVV.

The rearrangement uses TRBV5-1 and TRBJ2-1, with TRBD2 matching over 12 bases. This CDR3 spans 15 amino acids. Germline CDR1 SGHRS, CDR2 YFSETQ. After removal of 5 bases from V and 6 bases from J, the junction contained 6 bases not matched to a gene. CDR3 coding DNA: TGCGCCAGCAGGGACACTAGCGGGGGGTCCAATGAGCAGTTCTTC. Its protein product is CASRDTSGGSNEQFF.

V is TRBV10-3 and J is TRBJ2-1; 9 bases are shared with TRBD2. Germline V lookup: CDR1 ENHRY, CDR2 SYGVKD. V trimming: 8 bases; J trimming: 9 bases; junction bases outside the gene matches: 8. The CDR3 has 13 residues. CDR3 sequence (DNA): TGTGCCATCGGTGGCGGGGGGGCGGGTGAGCAGTTCTTC. Encoded protein: CAIGGGGAGEQFF.

V usage is TRBV2 and J usage is TRBJ2-2; TRBD2 aligns across 10 bases. The CDR3 runs 16 residues. The germline V gene has CDR1 SNHLY and CDR2 FYNNEI. V shed 3 bases and J 6 bases; nucleotides not matched to a gene: 7. CDR3 residues: CASSDKASGGSGELFF. CDR3 nucleotide sequence: TGTGCCAGCAGTGATAAGGCTAGCGGGGGTTCCGGGGAGCTGTTTTTT.

The chain combines TRBV6-6 with TRBJ2-7, with 8 nucleotides matching TRBD2. CDR1 is MNHNY, CDR2 SVGAGI, per germline (reference sequence). The CDR3 totals 14 residues. Losses at the gene ends were 7 bases for V and 2 bases for J; bases not matched to a gene: 7. The CDR3 loop is CASNGGGSTYEQYF. The CDR3, as DNA: TGTGCCAGCAACGGGGGGGGATCCACCTACGAGCAGTACTTC.

The V call is TRBV11-2, the J call TRBJ2-5, with D possibly being TRBD2 (5 bases). The CDR3 is made up of 15 amino acids. Looked up from germline, CDR1 is SGHAT and CDR2 is FQNNGV. Deletions cut 4 bases from V and 1 base from J, with 13 bases between. The CDR3 spells CASSSSSIPQETQYF. The CDR3 region has the DNA TGTGCCAGCAGCTCCTCTAGCATTCCCCAAGAGACCCAGTACTTC.

V is TRBV5-4 and J is TRBJ2-7; D gene unclear. Germline assignment: CDR1 SGHNT and CDR2 YYREEE (reference sequence). The V end was cut by 3 bases, the J end by 4 bases, with 14 bases between. The CDR3 length is 14 residues. The DNA for the CDR3 is TGTGCCAGCAGCTCCCCTGGTAGCCAGTACGAGCAGTACTTC. Its translation: CASSSPGSQYEQYF.

The J gene is TRBJ1-6, the V gene TRBV6-5; weak D call: TRBD1 (5 bases). Germline V gene sequence: CDR1 MNHEY, CDR2 SVGAGI. The V gene lost 5 bases and the J gene lost 4 bases, with 12 bases spanning the gap. CDR3 length equals 15 residues. The CDR3 reads CASSLSTVYNSPLHF. The DNA for the CDR3 is TGTGCCAGCAGTCTATCGACAGTATATAATTCACCCCTCCACTTT.

The rearrangement joins TRBV6-6 to TRBJ1-2; tentative D call: TRBD1 (6 bases). The V end was cut by 7 bases, the J end by 8 bases, with 14 bases between. The CDR3 is 12 residues long. CDR1 and CDR2 (germline): MNHNY, SVGAGI (reference sequence). Here the CDR3 DNA reads TGTGCCAGCATCGACAGGTCGTCGGGCTACACCTTC. It yields the protein CASIDRSSGYTF.

The chain joins TRBV18 to TRBJ2-7, with D hard to call. This CDR3 contains 12 residues. Germline V gene sequence: CDR1 KGHSH, CDR2 LQKENI. Trimming left V 3 bases short and J 0 bases short, with 3 bases between. The CDR3 bases are TGTGCCAGCTCACCCTTCTCCTACGAGCAGTACTTC. It yields the protein CASSPFSYEQYF.

The chain uses TRBV29-1 and TRBJ1-5; D is perhaps TRBD1 (5 bases). The CDR3 length is 12 residues. V lost 4 bases, J lost 3 bases, and 7 bases lay in between. Germline lookup yields CDR1 SQVTM and CDR2 ANQGSEA. The CDR3 DNA sequence: TGCAGCGTTGGGGACTACAATCAGCCCCAGCATTTT. Residues: CSVGDYNQPQHF.

V and J are TRBV6-1 and TRBJ2-5; possible D gene TRBD1, 5 bases. Germline V lookup: CDR1 MNHNS, CDR2 SASEGT. Trimming took off 0 bases at V and 5 bases at J, with 10 bases between the two ends. The CDR3 totals 14 residues. The DNA of the CDR3 is TGTGCCAGCAGTGAAGCGTGGGGCCTGGAGACCCAGTACTTC. It is translated as CASSEAWGLETQYF.

The chain links TRBV2 to TRBJ2-7, with D tentatively TRBD2 (7 bases). The length of the CDR3 is 14 residues. Germline V gene lookup returns CDR1 SNHLY and CDR2 FYNNEI. Trimming stripped 7 bases from V and 3 bases from J, with 16 bases between. The CDR3 protein is CASNDRGAFYEQYF. As DNA, the CDR3 is TGTGCCAGCAATGATCGGGGGGCCTTCTACGAGCAGTACTTC.

The chain couples TRBV7-2 to TRBJ2-2; 7 bases are shared with TRBD1. The CDR3 sequence is 13 residues long. V was clipped by 7 bases and J by 6 bases; unmatched bases: 5. Looked up from germline, CDR1 is SGHTA and CDR2 is FQGNSA. The DNA for the CDR3 is TGTGCCAGCACCGCGGACAGGTCCGGGGAGCTGTTTTTT. Protein: CASTADRSGELFF. Supplemented by reference TRBV7-2 and TRBJ2-2, the full variable domain reads GAGVSQSPSNKVTEKGKDVELRCDPISGHTALYWYRQSLGQGLEFLIYFQGNSAPDKSGLPSDRFSAERTGGSVSTLTIQRTQQEDSAVYLCASTADRSGELFFGEGSRLTVL.

This clone was seen only a few times. This chain uses TRBV5-1 with TRBJ1-4, with 8 bases identical to TRBD1. The CDR3 spans 13 residues. Germline CDR1 and CDR2: SGHRS and YFSETQ. The ends lost 5 bases at V and 7 bases at J; junction bases unmatched: 4. CDR3 sequence: CASRLQGVEKLFF. In nucleotides, the CDR3 is TGCGCCAGCAGGCTACAGGGGGTTGAAAAACTGTTTTTT.

The J gene is TRBJ2-5, the V gene TRBV11-1; TRBD2 agrees at 10 bases. The germline V gene encodes CDR1 SGHAT and CDR2 FQDESV (reference sequence). The ends lost 5 bases at V and 5 bases at J; junction bases unmatched: 8. CDR3 length: 15 residues. In nucleotides, the CDR3 is TGTGCCAGCAGCGATTGGACTAGCGGACGGGAGACCCAGTACTTC. Amino acid sequence: CASSDWTSGRETQYF.

The V call is TRBV6-1, the J call TRBJ1-2; 8 bases map to TRBD1. J lost 8 bases, V lost 4 bases, and 9 bases had no gene match. CDR3 size: 14 residues. Germline V CDR1 and CDR2: MNHNS, SASEGT. Here the CDR3 DNA reads TGTGCCAGCAGTGGAAGCTGGACAGGGCTGGGCTACACCTTC. Protein: CASSGSWTGLGYTF.

V is TRBV2 and J is TRBJ1-3, with TRBD1 matching over 7 bases. The trim removed 4 bases at V and 1 base at J, leaving 7 bases unmatched. The CDR3 is 16 amino acids. Germline assignment: CDR1 SNHLY and CDR2 FYNNEI. The CDR3 protein is CASSGQGARSGNTIYF. CDR3 coding DNA: TGTGCCAGCAGTGGACAGGGTGCTCGGTCTGGAAACACCATATATTTT. Using reference TRBV2 and TRBJ1-3 for the parts outside the CDR3, the full variable domain is EPEVTQTPSHQVTQMGQEVILRCVPISNHLYFYWYRQILGQKVEFLVSFYNNEISEKSEIFDDQFSVERPDGSNFTLKIRSTKLEDSAMYFCASSGQGARSGNTIYFGEGSWLTVV.

The J gene is TRBJ1-1, the V gene TRBV6-5; D is perhaps TRBD1 (5 bases). In germline, CDR1 is MNHEY, CDR2 SVGAGI. The CDR3 is 13 amino acids. V was pared by 1 base and J by 5 bases, with 8 bases between. The CDR3 sequence: CASSYLQATEAFF. The CDR3 DNA reads as TGTGCCAGCAGTTACTTACAGGCGACTGAAGCTTTCTTT.

This chain connects TRBV9 to TRBJ2-5; possible D gene TRBD2, 7 bases. The CDR3 consists of 16 residues. The germline CDR1 and CDR2 sequences are SGDLS and YYNGEE. V dropped 3 bases and J dropped 0 bases, with 15 bases sitting between them. This CDR3 reads CASSAEGGTHQETQYF. CDR3 DNA: TGTGCCAGCAGCGCCGAGGGGGGGACCCACCAAGAGACCCAGTACTTC.

In its sample, this clone was seen a few times. The CDR3 DNA reads as TGTGCTAGTGGTTTGATTGGGACAGGCGGCTTAGATACGCAGTATTTT. It specifies CASGLIGTGGLDTQYF. The chain employs TRBV12-5 and TRBJ2-3, with 8 bases lining up with TRBD1. The length of the CDR3 is 16 residues. Trimming cost V 2 bases and J 5 bases; bases outside gene matches: 9. Per the germline V gene, CDR1 is LGHNT and CDR2 is FRNRAP.

The chain links TRBV19 to TRBJ1-2; 8 positions agree with TRBD1. Trimming cost V 5 bases and J 4 bases; bases outside gene matches: 6. The CDR3 loop spans 14 amino acids. Germline CDR1 is LNHDA and CDR2 is SQIVND (reference sequence). The CDR3 loop is CASSAGTGPYGYTF. As DNA, the CDR3 is TGTGCCAGTAGTGCGGGGACAGGACCCTATGGCTACACCTTC.

V and J are TRBV28 and TRBJ2-2, with 7 bases lining up with TRBD1. In germline, CDR1 is MDHEN, CDR2 SYDVKM. V shed 2 bases and J 0 bases; nucleotides not matched to a gene: 6. This CDR3 has 17 residues. The CDR3 reads CASSLRKGGANTGELFF. DNA of the CDR3: TGTGCCAGCAGTTTACGGAAAGGGGGCGCGAACACCGGGGAGCTGTTTTTT.

This clone was counted a few times. The chain couples TRBV5-1 to TRBJ2-7; 9 nucleotides agree with TRBD1. This CDR3 has 16 residues. Germline values: CDR1 SGHRS, CDR2 YFSETQ. V lost 1 base and J lost 3; bases outside the gene matches: 8. This CDR3 reads CASSLFPGTGSYEQYF. CDR3 DNA sequence: TGCGCCAGCAGCTTGTTCCCCGGGACAGGGAGCTACGAGCAGTACTTC.